Each of the 22 T cell receptor beta chains below was sequenced from the same sample in a study of blood T cells in healthy people across ages. Using a J-beta primer mix together with a sample-barcoded 5' primer, a second PCR was run for about 6 to 12 cycles. TCRdb processed the 5' RACE reads anew with MiXCR; each CDR3 protein has one entry. The table shows about 320,000 distinct CDR3 sequences, with 25% to 30% occurring only once. The sample comprised blood. Source of these receptors: a woman in her sixties or seventies in good health.

This clonotype was observed at least ten times. The chain employs TRBV7-3 and TRBJ2-2; 7 bases are shared with TRBD2. Germline V lookup: CDR1 SGHTA, CDR2 FQGTGA. The V gene end was trimmed by 4 bases and the J gene end by 0 bases; junction bases not matched to a gene: 5. The CDR3 totals 16 residues. CDR3 residues: CASSSEAGSNTGELFF. The CDR3 DNA reads TGTGCCAGCAGCTCAGAAGCGGGGTCGAACACCGGGGAGCTGTTTTTT.

Comment on this clonotype: A clone one base away is much larger, so this may be a read error. This chain connects TRBV28 to TRBJ2-1, with 8 bases identical to TRBD1. With V trimmed by 5 bases and J by 2 bases, 17 bases remained unmatched. CDR1 and CDR2 from the germline V gene are MDHEN and SYDVKM. The CDR3 covers 19 residues. CDR3 DNA: TGTGCCAGCAGTGGAACCGGTTGGACAGGGCTTGTACCCTACAATGAGCAGTTCTTC. Translating gives CASSGTGWTGLVPYNEQFF.

The chain has TRBV6-5 and TRBJ1-3; D remains ambiguous. V lost 6 bases and J 4 bases, leaving 7 bases between the germline ends. CDR1 is MNHEY and CDR2 is SVGAGI in the germline V gene. The CDR3 consists of 12 residues. CDR3 amino acids: CASRNSGNTIYF. Here the CDR3 DNA reads TGTGCCAGCAGGAATTCCGGAAACACCATATATTTT.

This clonotype came up a few times. V usage is TRBV10-3 and J usage is TRBJ1-3, with D possibly being TRBD1 (5 bases). This CDR3 region has 17 residues. Trimming pared 4 bases from V and 0 bases from J, leaving 16 bases between. The germline V gene has CDR1 ENHRY and CDR2 SYGVKD. DNA for the CDR3: TGTGCCATCAGTGGGGGGTCAGGGCTCATCTCTGGAAACACCATATATTTT. It translates to CAISGGSGLISGNTIYF.

This clonotype appeared a single time. In DNA form, the CDR3 reads TGTGCCAGCAGTAAAAGGGGGAATTACAATGAGCAGTTCTTC. Encoded protein: CASSKRGNYNEQFF. This chain joins TRBV21-1 and TRBJ2-1; TRBD1, the table's D call, lacks a check against the DNA. TRBV21-1 is a pseudogene segment. This CDR3 comprises 14 residues.

The J gene is TRBJ2-1, the V gene TRBV6-6; 7 positions match TRBD2. The V gene's germline CDR1 is MNHNY and CDR2 SVGAGI (reference sequence). J was trimmed by 0 bases and V by 4 bases; bases with no gene match: 9. The CDR3 is 17 residues long. CDR3 DNA: TGTGCCAGCAGTTCGGAGGGGAGGGCGTCCTCCTACAATGAGCAGTTCTTC. Translation: CASSSEGRASSYNEQFF.

V usage is TRBV5-1 and J usage is TRBJ1-2, with 10 bases matching TRBD1. Germline loops: CDR1 SGHRS, CDR2 YFSETQ. The CDR3 length is 15 residues. The V gene end was trimmed by 0 bases and the J gene end by 4 bases; junction bases not matched to a gene: 3. CDR3 DNA sequence: TGCGCCAGCAGCTTGGGGGACAGGGGAGGCTATGGCTACACCTTC. Its translation: CASSLGDRGGYGYTF.

This chain joins TRBV28 and TRBJ1-2; D is unresolved. V was clipped by 2 bases and J by 4 bases, with 14 bases between them. This CDR3 region has 15 residues. Per germline, CDR1 MDHEN and CDR2 SYDVKM. The CDR3, as DNA: TGTGCCAGCAGTTTAGTTCCAGGACCCTCCTATGGCTACACCTTC. This translates into CASSLVPGPSYGYTF.

In its sample, this clonotype was seen a few times. The CDR3 loop reads CASSDRGRQETQYF. CDR3 bases: TGTGCCAGTAGTGACCGGGGACGGCAAGAGACCCAGTACTTC. This sequence joins TRBV19 and TRBJ2-5, with D possibly called TRBD1 or TRBD2 (5 bases each). Trimming removed 5 bases at V and 2 bases at J, with 12 bases between. From germline, CDR1 is LNHDA and CDR2 SQIVND (reference sequence). The CDR3 covers 14 residues.

This clonotype appeared many times. V and J are TRBV29-1 and TRBJ2-1; 8 bases map to TRBD2. The CDR3 spans 13 residues. Germline CDR1 reads SQVTM; CDR2 reads ANQGSEA. The V segment lost 7 bases and the J segment 6 bases; nucleotides outside the gene matches: 8. The CDR3 loop reads CSARGTSINEQFF. The CDR3 DNA sequence: TGCAGCGCGCGCGGGACTAGTATCAATGAGCAGTTCTTC.

The chain recombines TRBV2 with TRBJ2-4; 11 positions match TRBD2. The CDR3 is made up of 16 amino acids. CDR1 and CDR2 from the germline V gene are SNHLY and FYNNEI. The J segment lost 4 bases and the V segment lost 1 base, leaving 3 bases of the junction unmatched. The CDR3 DNA reads as TGTGCCAGCAGTGAAGGGTTAGCGGGAGGGAAAAACATTCAGTACTTC. Its protein product is CASSEGLAGGKNIQYF.

This clonotype was picked up a small number of times. The chain combines TRBV5-1 with TRBJ2-2; either TRBD1 or TRBD2 may supply D (5 bases each). V shed 1 base and J shed 4 bases, with 8 bases lying between them. The CDR3 has 14 amino acids. Germline CDR1 reads SGHRS; CDR2 reads YFSETQ. CDR3 sequence reads: CASSLWGITGELFF. CDR3 coding DNA: TGCGCCAGCAGCTTGTGGGGGATCACCGGGGAGCTGTTTTTT. The full variable domain, with the rest looked up from reference TRBV5-1 and TRBJ2-2, is KAGVTQTPRYLIKTRGQQVTLSCSPISGHRSVSWYQQTPGQGLQFLFEYFSETQRNKGNFPGRFSGRQFSNSRSEMNVSTLELGDSALYLCASSLWGITGELFFGEGSRLTVL.

The J gene is TRBJ2-3, the V gene TRBV29-1, with D perhaps TRBD2 (6 bases). CDR3 size: 14 residues. Germline CDR1 is SQVTM and CDR2 is ANQGSEA. With 6 bases removed from V and 0 bases from J, the gap between germline ends came to 13 bases. CDR3 nucleotides: TGCAGCGTGTCGGGGGACTTTAGCACAGATACGCAGTATTTT. Protein: CSVSGDFSTDTQYF.

This clonotype was counted ten times or more. The chain uses TRBV3-1 and TRBJ1-1; D not certain. Between the trimmed V and J ends, which lost 1 base and 5 bases, there was a span of 5 bases. The CDR3 is 12 residues long. Germline CDR1 and CDR2: LGHDT and YNNKEL (reference sequence). The CDR3 DNA is TGTGCCAGCAGCCAAGCCGGGACTGAAGCTTTCTTT. Amino acid sequence: CASSQAGTEAFF.

This chain links TRBV9 with TRBJ1-3; the D gene is possibly TRBD1 (5 bases). V dropped 0 bases and J dropped 3 bases, with 10 bases sitting between them. The germline V gene has CDR1 SGDLS and CDR2 YYNGEE. The CDR3 is 15 residues long. CDR3 residues: CASSVGGVFGNTIYF. In DNA form, the CDR3 reads TGTGCCAGCAGCGTAGGAGGGGTTTTTGGAAACACCATATATTTT.

This chain connects TRBV7-9 to TRBJ2-6, with 7 bases fitting TRBD1. The ends lost 5 bases at V and 0 bases at J; junction bases unmatched: 10. This CDR3 is 18 amino acids long. Germline CDR1 SEHNR, CDR2 FQNEAQ (reference sequence). CDR3 coding DNA: TGTGCCAGCAGCGACCGGGACAGCCTGAACTCTGGGGCCAACGTCCTGACTTTC. Translating it yields CASSDRDSLNSGANVLTF.

The chain uses TRBV3-1 and TRBJ1-6; D ambiguous. Germline CDR1 LGHDT, CDR2 YNNKEL (reference sequence). Between the trimmed V and J ends, which lost 1 base and 7 bases, there was a span of 8 bases. This CDR3 is 14 amino acids long. This CDR3 reads CASSQGSQNSPLHF. CDR3 coding DNA: TGTGCCAGCAGCCAAGGCTCCCAGAATTCACCCCTCCACTTT.

The V call is TRBV20-1, the J call TRBJ1-3; 7 bases fit TRBD1. CDR3 size: 18 residues. CDR1 is DFQATT and CDR2 is SNEGSKA in the germline V gene (reference sequence). Trimming removed 0 bases from V and 0 bases from J; junction bases left unmatched: 11. The CDR3 loop reads CSAREANLAGGSGNTIYF. The CDR3 DNA follows: TGCAGTGCTAGAGAGGCAAACCTCGCAGGGGGCTCTGGAAACACCATATATTTT.

The gene calls are TRBV7-2 and TRBJ1-2; D is possibly TRBD1 (5 bases). Germline V CDR1 and CDR2: SGHTA, FQGNSA. The V and J ends lost 5 bases and 8 bases respectively, with 15 bases between them. CDR3 length: 13 amino acids. The CDR3 reads CASSPVLGAGYTF. The CDR3 DNA sequence: TGTGCCAGCAGCCCTGTGCTAGGGGCAGGCTACACCTTC.

This clonotype was found a few times. The CDR3 sequence: CASSFDSNQPQHF. Here the CDR3 DNA reads TGTGCCAGCAGTTTCGACAGCAATCAGCCCCAGCATTTT. The rearrangement uses TRBV27 and TRBJ1-5; D is unclear. The V end lost 3 bases, the J end lost 1 base, and 4 bases lay between the germline ends. CDR1 MNHEY and CDR2 SMNVEV come from the germline V gene (reference sequence). The CDR3 loop spans 13 amino acids.

This clonotype has only a few counts. The rearrangement uses TRBV28 and TRBJ1-2; D is possibly TRBD1 (5 bases). The CDR3 covers 14 residues. Germline V lookup: CDR1 MDHEN, CDR2 SYDVKM. V shed 6 bases and J shed 5 bases, with 16 bases lying between them. The CDR3 coding sequence is TGTGCCAGCAGCCCCAGGGCTCGTCTATATGGCTACACCTTC. Protein product: CASSPRARLYGYTF.

The chain is built from TRBV4-1 and TRBJ2-1, with 10 bases that match TRBD2. V was pared by 3 bases and J by 0 bases, with 5 bases of the junction left unmatched. Germline V gives CDR1 MGHRA, CDR2 YSYEKL. CDR3 length: 17 residues. This CDR3 is CASSQGRTSGSYNEQFF. The CDR3 DNA is TGCGCCAGCAGCCAGGGCCGGACTAGCGGCTCCTACAATGAGCAGTTCTTC.